These 15 T cell receptor beta chains originate from one sample sequenced in a study of blood T cell repertoires in COVID-19. TCRdb's table, derived via immunoSEQ multiplex PCR, lists solely in-frame clones and lacks some. The repertoire holds fewer than 450,000 clones, with nearly 90% as singletons. The sequenced sample consisted of PBMCs or T cells enriched from blood (not recorded which). The source is a middle-aged woman with acute COVID-19.

J is TRBJ2-5 and V is TRBV5-1; TRBD1 matches at 12 bases. Germline CDR1 reads SGHRS; CDR2 reads YFSETQ. The CDR3 runs 15 residues. Germline trimming cut 4 bases from V and 4 bases from J; bases unmatched to any gene: 5. This CDR3 is CASSQGTGGGETQYF. The CDR3 nucleotides are TGCGCCAGCAGCCAGGGGACAGGGGGCGGAGAGACCCAGTACTTC.

The rearrangement uses TRBV12-3 or TRBV12-4 and TRBJ1-2, with D perhaps TRBD1 (5 bases). The CDR3 covers 13 residues. The V gene lost 3 bases and the J gene lost 7 bases, with 12 bases spanning the gap. CDR3: CASSFRRGAGYTF. Here the CDR3 DNA reads TGTGCCAGCAGTTTCAGGAGGGGAGCTGGCTACACCTTC.

The gene calls are TRBV19 and TRBJ1-5; D ambiguous. There are 16 residues in the CDR3. Between the trimmed V and J ends, which lost 5 bases and 8 bases, there was a span of 22 bases. The germline V gene has CDR1 LNHDA and CDR2 SQIVND (reference sequence). The CDR3 nucleotides are TGTGCCAGTAGTTCCCTTGGCGCAGGCGTTAAGGAGCCCCAGCATTTT. This translates into CASSSLGAGVKEPQHF. The variable domain in full, with the rest retrieved from reference TRBV19 and TRBJ1-5, is DGGITQSPKYLFRKEGQNVTLSCEQNLNHDAMYWYRQDPGQGLRLIYYSQIVNDFQKGDIAEGYSVSREKKESFPLTVTSAQKNPTAFYLCASSSLGAGVKEPQHFGDGTRLSIL.

The chain joins TRBV7-9 to TRBJ1-5; D is unresolved. Germline V CDR1 and CDR2: SEHNR, FQNEAQ (reference sequence). The CDR3 runs to 16 residues. V was trimmed by 2 bases and J by 2 bases, leaving 13 bases between them. Here the CDR3 DNA reads TGTGCCAGCAGCTTAAGTGGACTTTCGGGCAATCAGCCCCAGCATTTT. This sequence encodes CASSLSGLSGNQPQHF.

The V and J genes are TRBV11-2 and TRBJ1-2; D not certain. The CDR3 has 11 residues. V was pared by 6 bases and J by 5 bases, with 7 bases between. Per the germline V gene, CDR1 is SGHAT and CDR2 is FQNNGV. The CDR3 protein is CASRISYGYTF. The CDR3 DNA sequence: TGTGCCAGCAGAATCAGTTATGGCTACACCTTC. Full variable domain (missing parts from reference TRBV11-2 and TRBJ1-2): EAGVAQSPRYKIIEKRQSVAFWCNPISGHATLYWYQQILGQGPKLLIQFQNNGVVDDSQLPKDRFSAERLKGVDSTLKIQPAKLEDSAVYLCASRISYGYTFGSGTRLTVV.

The chain uses TRBV7-8 and TRBJ2-7; D not resolved. This CDR3 region has 15 residues. Trimming left V 5 bases short and J 3 bases short, with 17 bases between. Germline lookup yields CDR1 SGHVS and CDR2 FQNEAQ. The CDR3 protein is CASSLGRWNYYEQYF. The CDR3 DNA is TGTGCCAGCAGCCTCGGTAGGTGGAACTACTACGAGCAGTACTTC.

The V gene is TRBV7-2, the J gene TRBJ2-1, with D unresolved. The CDR3 extends over 16 amino acids. V was pared by 2 bases and J by 1 base, with 12 bases between. Per germline, CDR1 SGHTA and CDR2 FQGNSA. Here the CDR3 DNA reads TGTGCCAGCAGCTTAACCGCAACCAGTTCCTACAATGAGCAGTTCTTC. Its translation: CASSLTATSSYNEQFF.

The sample holds a few counts of this clone. The chain is built from TRBV30 and TRBJ2-5; weak D call: TRBD2 (5 bases). The CDR3 runs to 13 residues. Trimming pared 0 bases from V and 5 bases from J, leaving 10 bases between. Germline assignment: CDR1 GTSNPN and CDR2 SVGIG (reference sequence). The CDR3 is CAWSVTVAETQYF. The CDR3, as DNA: TGTGCCTGGAGTGTAACCGTAGCGGAGACCCAGTACTTC.

This chain joins TRBV7-9 and TRBJ1-2, with TRBD1 matching over 7 bases. The CDR3 has 14 residues. Looked up from germline, CDR1 is SEHNR and CDR2 is FQNEAQ (reference sequence). The J segment lost 6 bases and the V segment lost 5 bases, leaving 9 bases of the junction unmatched. CDR3 in DNA: TGTGCCAGCAGCGGAATGACAGGGTCCGATGGCTACACCTTC. It yields the protein CASSGMTGSDGYTF.

The chain employs TRBV15 and TRBJ2-5, with 10 positions matching TRBD2. This CDR3 region has 15 residues. The ends lost 1 base at V and 4 bases at J; junction bases unmatched: 3. Germline assignment: CDR1 LNHNV and CDR2 YYDKDF (reference sequence). The CDR3 DNA reads as TGTGCCACCAGCAGAGCTAGCGGGGGAAGAGAGACCCAGTACTTC. Protein sequence: CATSRASGGRETQYF.

The chain has TRBV10-1 and TRBJ1-1; 8 nucleotides match TRBD1. The germline gives CDR1 WNHNN, CDR2 SYGVQD (reference sequence). The V and J ends lost 6 bases and 0 bases, in that order; junction bases with no gene match: 12. The CDR3 is 17 residues long. The CDR3 coding sequence is TGCGCCAGCAGAGACCTCCGGGACAGGCCAATGAACACTGAAGCTTTCTTT. This gives the protein CASRDLRDRPMNTEAFF.

This chain joins TRBV5-8 and TRBJ1-4, with a weak D call TRBD1 (5 bases). The CDR3 spans 14 residues. V shed 0 bases and J shed 4 bases, with 7 bases lying between them. Germline-derived CDR1 and CDR2 are SGHTS and YDEGEE. The CDR3 is CASSLGQINEKLFF. As DNA, the CDR3 is TGTGCCAGCAGCTTGGGACAGATTAATGAAAAACTGTTTTTT.

The chain couples TRBV5-5 to TRBJ2-7; 7 bases line up with TRBD2. The germline V gene has CDR1 SGHKS and CDR2 YYEKEE (reference sequence). The junction had 5 bases not matched to a gene; V was cut back by 0 bases and J by 2 bases. CDR3 length: 15 residues. Here the CDR3 reads CASSLVTSAAYEQYF. The CDR3, as DNA: TGTGCCAGCAGCTTGGTAACTAGCGCAGCCTACGAGCAGTACTTC.

This clone was counted a single time. The chain is built from TRBV4-1 and TRBJ1-2; 8 bases fit TRBD1. This CDR3 is built from 18 residues. Trimming cost V 0 bases and J 4 bases; bases outside gene matches: 13. CDR1 MGHRA and CDR2 YSYEKL come from the germline V gene. CDR3: CASSQDQGRGRPSYGYTF. CDR3 DNA sequence: TGCGCCAGCAGCCAAGATCAGGGCAGGGGGCGCCCCTCCTATGGCTACACCTTC.

This clone was found a few times. The chain employs TRBV6-5 and TRBJ1-1; D gene uncertain. Germline assignment: CDR1 MNHEY and CDR2 SVGAGI. CDR3 length: 16 amino acids. The V and J ends lost 0 bases and 5 bases respectively, with 16 bases between them. In nucleotides, the CDR3 is TGTGCCAGCAGTTACTCGAGGTCCGGGGTGGGGACTGAAGCTTTCTTT. This encodes CASSYSRSGVGTEAFF.